This T cell receptor beta chain appears in the sequencing data of a study of blood T cells in healthy people across ages. Healthy Russian Caucasian donors spanned ages roughly 6 to 100 years. Drawing of peripheral blood yielded 7.5 to 10 milliliters from each donor. Together with a sample-barcoded 5' primer, a J-beta primer mix was included in a second PCR lasting about 7 to 12 cycles. Every sample returned 2.5 million or more CDR3-containing paired-end reads. One entry per CDR3 protein, called by TCRdb with MiXCR from the 5' RACE reads. The sample gives some 1,500,000 distinct CDR3 sequences, 40% to 45% of which show up once; approximately 4.1% is in the top ten. Trimming at V came to 0 bases and at J to 5 bases, leaving 8 bases not matched to a gene. Germline V CDR1 and CDR2: LGHNA, YSLEER. CDR3 length: 17 residues.

Sequencing used blood. This clonotype originated in a woman between 18 and 29 years old in good health. The chain employs TRBV4-3 and TRBJ2-1; 9 bases match TRBD1. The CDR3 DNA reads as TGCGCCAGCAGCCAAGATAGTTCGGGACAGGGTGACAATGAGCAGTTCTTC. Protein sequence: CASSQDSSGQGDNEQFF.